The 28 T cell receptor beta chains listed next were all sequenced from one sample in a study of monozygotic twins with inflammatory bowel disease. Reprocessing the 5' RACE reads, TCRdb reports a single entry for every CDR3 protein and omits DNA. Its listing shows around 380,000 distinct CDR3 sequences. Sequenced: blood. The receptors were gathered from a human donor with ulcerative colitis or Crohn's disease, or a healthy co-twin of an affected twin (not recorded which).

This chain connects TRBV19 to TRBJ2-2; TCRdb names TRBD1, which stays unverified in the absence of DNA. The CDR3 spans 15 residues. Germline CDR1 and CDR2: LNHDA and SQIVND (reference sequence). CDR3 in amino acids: CASSMFPTGAGELFF.

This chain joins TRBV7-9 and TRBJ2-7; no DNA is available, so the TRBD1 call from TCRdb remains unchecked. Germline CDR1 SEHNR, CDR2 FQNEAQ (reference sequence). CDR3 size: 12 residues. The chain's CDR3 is CASSATGFEQYF. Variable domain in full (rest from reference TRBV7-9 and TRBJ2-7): DTGVSQNPRHKITKRGQNVTFRCDPISEHNRLYWYRQTLGQGPEFLTYFQNEAQLEKSRLLSDRFSAERPKGSFSTLEIQRTEQGDSAMYLCASSATGFEQYFGPGTRLTVT.

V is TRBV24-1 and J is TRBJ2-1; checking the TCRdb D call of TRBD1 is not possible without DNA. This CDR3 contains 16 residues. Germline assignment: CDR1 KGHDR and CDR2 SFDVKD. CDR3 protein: CATSDMGQGVSSEQFF.

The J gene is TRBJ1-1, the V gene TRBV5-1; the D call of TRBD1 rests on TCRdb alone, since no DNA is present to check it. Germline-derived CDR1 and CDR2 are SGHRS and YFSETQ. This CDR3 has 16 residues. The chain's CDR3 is CASSLGKGTGTTEAFF.

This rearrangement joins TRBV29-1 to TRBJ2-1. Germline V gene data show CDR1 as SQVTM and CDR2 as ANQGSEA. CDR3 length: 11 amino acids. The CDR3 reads CSVDLQDEQFF.

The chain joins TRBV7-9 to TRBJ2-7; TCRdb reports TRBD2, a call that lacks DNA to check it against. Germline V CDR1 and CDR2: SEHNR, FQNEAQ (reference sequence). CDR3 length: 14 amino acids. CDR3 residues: CASSLTGGRYEQYF.

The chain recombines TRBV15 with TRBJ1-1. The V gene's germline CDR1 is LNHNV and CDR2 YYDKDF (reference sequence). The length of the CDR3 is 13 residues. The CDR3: CATNGRMNTEAFF.

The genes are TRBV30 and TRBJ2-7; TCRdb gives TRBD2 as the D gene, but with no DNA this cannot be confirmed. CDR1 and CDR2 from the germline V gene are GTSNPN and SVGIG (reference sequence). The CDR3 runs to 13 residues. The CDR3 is CACGTTLIYEQYF.

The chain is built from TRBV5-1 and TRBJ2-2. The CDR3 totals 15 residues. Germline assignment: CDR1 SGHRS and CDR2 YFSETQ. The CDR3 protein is CASSANAIDTGELFF.

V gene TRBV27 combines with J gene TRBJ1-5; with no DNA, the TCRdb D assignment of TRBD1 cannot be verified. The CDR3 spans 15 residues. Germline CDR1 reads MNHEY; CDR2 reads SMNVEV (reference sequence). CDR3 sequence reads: CASSLKGTGVEPQHF.

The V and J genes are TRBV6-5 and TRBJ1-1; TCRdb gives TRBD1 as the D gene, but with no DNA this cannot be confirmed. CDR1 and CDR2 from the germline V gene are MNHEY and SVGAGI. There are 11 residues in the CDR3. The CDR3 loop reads CASSGDRQAFF.

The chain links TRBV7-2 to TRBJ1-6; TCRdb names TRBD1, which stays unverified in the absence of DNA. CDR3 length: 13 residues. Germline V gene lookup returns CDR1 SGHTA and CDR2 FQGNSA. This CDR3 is CASSQDSNSPLHF.

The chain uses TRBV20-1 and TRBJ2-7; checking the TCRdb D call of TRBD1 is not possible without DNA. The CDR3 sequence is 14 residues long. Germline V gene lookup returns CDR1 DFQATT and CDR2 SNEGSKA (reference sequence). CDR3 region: CSARDRGGSYEQYF.

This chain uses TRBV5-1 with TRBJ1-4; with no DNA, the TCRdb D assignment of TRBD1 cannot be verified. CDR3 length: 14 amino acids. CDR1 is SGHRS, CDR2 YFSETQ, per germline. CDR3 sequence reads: CASSFGQGTEKLFF.

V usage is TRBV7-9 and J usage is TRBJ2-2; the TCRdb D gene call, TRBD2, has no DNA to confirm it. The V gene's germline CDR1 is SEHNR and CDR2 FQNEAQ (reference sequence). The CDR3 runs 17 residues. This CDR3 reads CASSPGAAGGQSGELFF.

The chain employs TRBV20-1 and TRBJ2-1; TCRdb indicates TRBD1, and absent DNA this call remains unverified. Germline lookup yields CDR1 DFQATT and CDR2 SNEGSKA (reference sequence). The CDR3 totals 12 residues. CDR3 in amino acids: CSAPDIYNEQFF.

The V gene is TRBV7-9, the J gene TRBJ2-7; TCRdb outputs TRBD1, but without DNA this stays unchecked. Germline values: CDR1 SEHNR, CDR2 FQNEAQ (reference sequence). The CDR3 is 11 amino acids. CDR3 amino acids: CASRSQYEQYF.

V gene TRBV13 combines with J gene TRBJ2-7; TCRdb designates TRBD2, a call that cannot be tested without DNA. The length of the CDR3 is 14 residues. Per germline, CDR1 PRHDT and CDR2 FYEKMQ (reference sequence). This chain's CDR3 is CASSPSLVAHEQYF.

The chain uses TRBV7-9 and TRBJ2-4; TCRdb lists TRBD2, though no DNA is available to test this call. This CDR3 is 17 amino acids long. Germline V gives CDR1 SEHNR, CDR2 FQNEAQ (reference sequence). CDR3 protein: CASSHGLAGSAKNIQYF.

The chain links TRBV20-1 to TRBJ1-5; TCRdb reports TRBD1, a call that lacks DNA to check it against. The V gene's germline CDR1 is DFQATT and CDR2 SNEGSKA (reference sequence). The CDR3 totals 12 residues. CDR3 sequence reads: CSPYTSNQPQHF.

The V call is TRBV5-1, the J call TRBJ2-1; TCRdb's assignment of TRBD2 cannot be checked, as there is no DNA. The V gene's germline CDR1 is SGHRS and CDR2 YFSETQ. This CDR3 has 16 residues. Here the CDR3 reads CASSLVALAGPREQFF.

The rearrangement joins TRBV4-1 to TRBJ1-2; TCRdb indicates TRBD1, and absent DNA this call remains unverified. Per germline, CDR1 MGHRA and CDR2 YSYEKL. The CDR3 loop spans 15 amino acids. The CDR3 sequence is CASSQEGSGQGSYTF.

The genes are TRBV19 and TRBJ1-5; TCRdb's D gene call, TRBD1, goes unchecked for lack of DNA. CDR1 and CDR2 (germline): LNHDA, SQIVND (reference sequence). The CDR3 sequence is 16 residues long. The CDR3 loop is CASSIGGGSGNQPQHF.

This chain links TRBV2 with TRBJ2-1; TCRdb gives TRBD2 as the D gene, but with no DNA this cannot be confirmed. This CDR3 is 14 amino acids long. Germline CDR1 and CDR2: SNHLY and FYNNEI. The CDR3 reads CASSERESLPEQFF.

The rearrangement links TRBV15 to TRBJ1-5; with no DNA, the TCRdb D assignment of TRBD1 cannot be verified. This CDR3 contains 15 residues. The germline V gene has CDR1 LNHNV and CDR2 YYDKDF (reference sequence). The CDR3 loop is CATSRTPGQGQPQHF.

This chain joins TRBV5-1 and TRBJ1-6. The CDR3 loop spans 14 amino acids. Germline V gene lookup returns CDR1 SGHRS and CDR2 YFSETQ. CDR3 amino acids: CASSLDRGRSPLHF.

This chain's CDR3 is CASSLALRGNPKGNNEQFF. The rearrangement uses TRBV5-1 and TRBJ2-1; TCRdb proposes TRBD1, but this gene call is untestable without DNA. Germline CDR1 SGHRS, CDR2 YFSETQ. The CDR3 loop spans 19 amino acids.

CDR3 sequence: CASSELPGTSEFF. This rearrangement joins TRBV6-1 to TRBJ2-1; TCRdb picks TRBD2, but there is no DNA to check that call. There are 13 residues in the CDR3. Germline CDR1 MNHNS, CDR2 SASEGT.